A selection of T cell receptor beta chains follows, all from one sample in a study of T-cell memory formation after mild COVID-19. TCRdb used MiXCR to reprocess the 5' RACE reads, holding one entry per CDR3 protein. The sample lists about 190,000 distinct CDR3 sequences; about 16% were seen once. The sample was PBMCs or a T cell subset sorted from them (not recorded which). These receptors were taken from an adult woman who had mild COVID-19 (a few samples of this study predate the infection). Cell type and time point are not known. Each CDR3 is given with its conserved first and last residue. D genes are given only for firm matches. Part of the rows lack a size; the others show once, few, many or a class for expanded clones.

V	J	size	D	DNA	CDR3
TRBV24-1	TRBJ1-1	.	.	TGTGCCACCCAGAGGGGAGGGGGGAACACTGAAGCTTTCTTT	CATQRGGGNTEAFF
TRBV7-2	TRBJ2-3	.	.	TGTGCCAGCAGCCCGAACACCCTCCCTGGCACAGATACGCAGTATTTT	CASSPNTLPGTDTQYF
TRBV10-3	TRBJ2-1	few	.	TGTGCCACAGCCACCGGTGCTAGCGATGAGCAGTTCTTC	CATATGASDEQFF
TRBV5-1	TRBJ1-1	few	.	TGCGCCAGCAGCTCCGCGACAGCCAAGAACACTGAAGCTTTCTTT	CASSSATAKNTEAFF
TRBV29-1	TRBJ2-7	.	.	TGCAGCGTTGAGAAAACTCCTGGGAGCGAGCAGTACTTC	CSVEKTPGSEQYF
TRBV12-3/TRBV12-4	TRBJ2-5	.	.	TGTGCCAGCACCACGGGACCCCAAGAGACCCAGTACTTC	CASTTGPQETQYF
TRBV7-9	TRBJ1-1	few	.	TGTGCCAGCAGCTTAGCCACTGGAGGACGTGAAGCTTTCTTT	CASSLATGGREAFF
TRBV7-7	TRBJ2-1	few	.	TGTGCCAGCAGTCCCACCAGGCCCTCCTCCTACAATGAGCAGTTCTTC	CASSPTRPSSYNEQFF
TRBV6-5	TRBJ2-5	.	TRBD2	TGTGCCAGCACCCCCCCAGGGAGGGGCGGGGAGACCCAGTACTTC	CASTPPGRGGETQYF
TRBV7-8	TRBJ1-5	.	.	TGTGCCAGCAGTCCCAGGGAAGGCAGCGACCAGCCCCAGCATTTT	CASSPREGSDQPQHF
TRBV12-3/TRBV12-4	TRBJ2-7	.	TRBD1	TGTGCCAGCAGTTTGTGGGGACAGGGCTCCTACGAGCAGTACTTC	CASSLWGQGSYEQYF
TRBV5-1	TRBJ1-5	few	.	TGCGCCAGCAGCTTGGGGCCCGGGACAAAGAATAGCAATCAGCCCCAGCATTTT	CASSLGPGTKNSNQPQHF
TRBV4-1	TRBJ2-3	few	.	TGCGCCAGCAGCAGGTCGGGACCGGGGGGCACAGATACGCAGTATTTT	CASSRSGPGGTDTQYF
TRBV12-3/TRBV12-4	TRBJ2-7	few	.	TGTGCCAGCAGTCCCGGGACAAAGTACGAGCAGTACTTC	CASSPGTKYEQYF
TRBV28	TRBJ2-7	.	TRBD1	TGTGCCAGCAGTCCTCAGGGGACAGGCCCTATCTTC	CASSPQGTGPIF
TRBV7-6	TRBJ2-2	few	.	TGTGCCAGCAGCTTAATACAGAACACCGGGGAGCTGTTTTTT	CASSLIQNTGELFF
TRBV5-5	TRBJ1-2	few	TRBD1	TGTGCCAGCAGCCATCAGGGGGCGAGCCGGAACTATGGCTACACCTTC	CASSHQGASRNYGYTF
TRBV18	TRBJ2-7	.	.	TGTGCCAGCTCACCACCAGGGTTTGGGTACGAGCAGTACTTC	CASSPPGFGYEQYF
TRBV2	TRBJ2-2	few	.	TGTGCCAGCAGTGAGCGGGTTTGGGACACCGGGGAGCTGTTTTTT	CASSERVWDTGELFF
TRBV24-1	TRBJ2-2	.	TRBD1	TGTGCCACCAGTGACCCCGACAGGGGGAGACACACCGGGGAGCTGTTTTTT	CATSDPDRGRHTGELFF
TRBV9	TRBJ2-2	.	.	TGTGCCAGCAGCGTAGCGGGTAGCTCGGACACCGGGGAGCTGTTTTTT	CASSVAGSSDTGELFF
TRBV5-1	TRBJ2-1	few	.	TGCGCCAGCAGCTTCGGCTACACTAACAATGAGCAGTTCTTC	CASSFGYTNNEQFF
TRBV6-5	TRBJ1-2	.	.	TGTGCCAGCAGTTACTGGACCGGGACGGACCGTTATAACTATGGCTACACCTTC	CASSYWTGTDRYNYGYTF
TRBV29-1	TRBJ2-3	.	.	TGCAGCGCCGATCGGCGCGGAAGCACAGATACGCAGTATTTT	CSADRRGSTDTQYF
TRBV5-4	TRBJ2-1	.	.	TGTGCCAGCAGGCCACCGAGCGTATTCAATGAGCAGTTCTTC	CASRPPSVFNEQFF
TRBV6-5	TRBJ2-7	many	TRBD2	TGTGCCAGCAGTTATAGTCTAGGACTAGCGGGTGAGCAGTACTTC	CASSYSLGLAGEQYF
TRBV12-3/TRBV12-4	TRBJ2-7	few	.	TGTGCCAGCAGTTTAGTTGGTCAGCTCGCCGAGCAGTACTTC	CASSLVGQLAEQYF
TRBV20-1	TRBJ1-6	few	.	TGCAGTGCGGCCAACTATAATTCACCCCTCCACTTT	CSAANYNSPLHF
TRBV7-9	TRBJ2-3	few	TRBD2	TGTGCCAGCAGCTTCATGAGCGGGAGTACAGATACGCAGTATTTT	CASSFMSGSTDTQYF
TRBV12-3/TRBV12-4	TRBJ2-7	many	.	TGTGCCAGCAGTCCCAGTGGGGGACGCGAGCAGTACTTC	CASSPSGGREQYF
TRBV20-1	TRBJ1-1	few	.	TGCAGTGCTAGGTCAGGGTTAACTGAAGCTTTCTTT	CSARSGLTEAFF
TRBV5-1	TRBJ2-3	.	TRBD2	TGCGCCAGCAGCTTCGGGAGGGCCGTAAGGGATACGCAGTATTTT	CASSFGRAVRDTQYF
TRBV7-2	TRBJ2-5	many	.	TGTGCCAGCAGCTCAGAAGAGACCCAGTACTTC	CASSSEETQYF
TRBV5-1	TRBJ1-2	.	.	TGCGCCAGCAGCTTGACAGGGAAAGGCTATGGCTACACCTTC	CASSLTGKGYGYTF
TRBV4-1	TRBJ2-1	many	.	TGCGCCAGCAGCCAAGATTGGACTCCGACAGGAGAGCATGAGCAGTTCTTC	CASSQDWTPTGEHEQFF
TRBV7-9	TRBJ1-2	.	.	TGTGCCAGCAGGTCTACCGGGACCCCTCCGGACCGTGGCTACACCTTC	CASRSTGTPPDRGYTF
TRBV13	TRBJ1-1	.	.	TGTGCCAGCAGCTTCAAAGTTTTTATAGCTAACACTGAAGCTTTCTTT	CASSFKVFIANTEAFF
TRBV7-9	TRBJ2-7	many	TRBD2	TGTGCCAGCAGCTTGAATAGCGGGAGGGCCGCTACCTACGAGCAGTACTTC	CASSLNSGRAATYEQYF
TRBV27	TRBJ2-3	few	.	TGTGCCAGCAGTTTTGGGCCCGGAGATACGCAGTATTTT	CASSFGPGDTQYF
TRBV4-2	TRBJ1-2	few	.	TGTGCCAGCAGCCACGTCGGGACCGCAAAGGGCTATGGCTACACCTTC	CASSHVGTAKGYGYTF
TRBV10-3	TRBJ2-7	many	TRBD1	TGTGCCATCGGGACAGGGACCTACGAGCAGTACTTC	CAIGTGTYEQYF
TRBV20-1	TRBJ2-3	.	TRBD2	TGCAGTGGGGGGGGGGGCACAGATACGCAGTATTTT	CSGGGGTDTQYF
TRBV6-6	TRBJ2-2	.	.	TGTGCCAGCACTAACCGGGACGTAACCGGGGAGCTGTTTTTT	CASTNRDVTGELFF
TRBV7-8	TRBJ2-3	.	TRBD2	TGTGCCAGCAGCTTAGTAGCGGGGGGTTTCACAGATACGCAGTATTTT	CASSLVAGGFTDTQYF
TRBV12-3/TRBV12-4	TRBJ2-7	few	TRBD2	TGTGCCAGCAGTCAGACTAGCTTCTACGAGCAGTACTTC	CASSQTSFYEQYF
TRBV3-1	TRBJ1-1	.	.	TGTGCCAGCAGCCAAGTCAGCAGGGTCATGAACACTGAAGCTTTCTTT	CASSQVSRVMNTEAFF